This TCR beta chain was captured in a study of identifying expanded T cells in peripheral blood. Findings of the study overall: Over about two and four weeks, about 17 and 20 clones changed, versus 1.2 between replicates. Across healthy donors, higher total template counts meant significantly greater approximately two-week count variance.

Produced via immunoSEQ multiplex PCR; TCRdb's table is partial and in-frame only. Of 80,000 to 90,000 clones in the sample, 75% to 90% were seen once. For this clone: The antigen remains undetermined.

V shed 5 bases, J shed 0 bases, and the junction held 6 bases outside the gene matches. This CDR3 contains 15 residues. The germline gives CDR1 SEHNR, CDR2 FQNEAQ (reference sequence). Collection occurred without any documented infections or immune events in donors. This chain joins TRBV7-9 and TRBJ1-1, with 7 bases fitting TRBD1. This receptor was taken from a person aged 18 to 69 in good health. The sequenced sample consisted of blood. This CDR3 is CASSTRQGMNTEAFF. CDR3 nucleotide sequence: TGTGCCAGCAGCACAAGACAGGGAATGAACACTGAAGCTTTCTTT.